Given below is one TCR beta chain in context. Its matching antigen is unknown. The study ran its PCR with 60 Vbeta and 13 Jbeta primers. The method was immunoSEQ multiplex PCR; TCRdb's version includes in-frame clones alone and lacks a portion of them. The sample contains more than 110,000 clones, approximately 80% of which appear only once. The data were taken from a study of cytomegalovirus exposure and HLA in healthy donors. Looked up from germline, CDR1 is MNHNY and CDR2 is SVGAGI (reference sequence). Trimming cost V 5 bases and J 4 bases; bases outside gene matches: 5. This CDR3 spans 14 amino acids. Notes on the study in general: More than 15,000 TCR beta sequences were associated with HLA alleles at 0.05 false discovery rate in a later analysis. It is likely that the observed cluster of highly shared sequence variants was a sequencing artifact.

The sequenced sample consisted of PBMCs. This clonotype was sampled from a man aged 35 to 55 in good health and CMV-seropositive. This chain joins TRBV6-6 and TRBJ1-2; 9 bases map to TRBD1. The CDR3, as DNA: TGTGCCAGCAGTCACAGGGGGCTCATCTATGGCTACACCTTC. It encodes CASSHRGLIYGYTF.